The rows below give T cell receptor beta chains drawn from one sample of a study of shared clonotypes between healthy human individuals. The protocol was immunoSEQ multiplex PCR, while the TCRdb copy is restricted to in-frame clones and leaves out a portion. The sample lists some 660,000 clones, about 80% occurring once. Source material: memory CD4+ T cells sorted from blood. The origin of the receptors is a woman aged 25 to 39 in good health. Both conserved end residues are part of each CDR3. A D gene is named only where the DNA matches it firmly. The size entry is marked missing in some rows and otherwise reads once, few, many or a size class.

-,TRBV5-4,-,TRBJ1-1,CASSWGSTLYTEAFF,TGTGCCAGCAGCTGGGGGTCGACTCTATACACTGAAGCTTTCTTT
-,TRBV5-1,-,TRBJ2-7,CASSLRELSEQYF,TGCGCCAGCAGCTTGAGAGAATTGAGCGAGCAGTACTTC
-,TRBV5-1,TRBD1,TRBJ2-7,CASSFDRGYEQYF,TGCGCCAGCAGCTTCGACAGGGGATACGAGCAGTACTTC
-,TRBV6-5,TRBD1,TRBJ1-1,CASSKPTGGNTEAFF,TGTGCCAGCAGTAAACCGACAGGGGGAAACACTGAAGCTTTCTTT
-,TRBV28,TRBD2,TRBJ2-1,CATGLAGMNEQFF,TGTGCCACTGGACTAGCGGGGATGAATGAGCAGTTCTTC
once,TRBV5-1,-,TRBJ1-5,CASSCRAPDLNQPQHF,TGCGCCAGCAGCTGCCGGGCCCCGGACCTCAATCAGCCCCAGCATTTT
-,TRBV5-1,TRBD2,TRBJ2-7,CASGPGLAVYEQYF,TGCGCCAGCGGTCCGGGACTAGCGGTTTACGAGCAGTACTTC
-,TRBV5-1,TRBD2,TRBJ2-1,CASSLTSGSFNEQFF,TGCGCCAGCAGCCTTACTAGCGGGAGCTTCAATGAGCAGTTCTTC
-,TRBV7-2,TRBD2,TRBJ2-1,CASSPGTSQQFF,TGTGCCAGCAGCCCAGGGACTAGTCAGCAGTTCTTC
-,TRBV11-2,-,TRBJ2-7,CASSLGPRVNYEQYF,TGTGCCAGCAGCTTAGGACCCCGGGTAAACTACGAGCAGTACTTC
few,TRBV29-1,TRBD1,TRBJ2-1,CSVGQGSYNEQFF,TGCAGCGTTGGACAGGGCTCCTACAATGAGCAGTTCTTC
few,TRBV28,TRBD2,TRBJ2-1,CASSWEGYNEQFF,TGTGCCAGCAGTTGGGAGGGGTACAATGAGCAGTTCTTC
-,TRBV28,-,TRBJ2-1,CASSKARGTSSYNEQFF,TGTGCCAGCAGCAAGGCCCGGGGGACCAGCTCCTACAATGAGCAGTTCTTC
many,TRBV4-2,-,TRBJ2-1,CASSPQRDSYNEQFF,TGTGCCAGCAGCCCCCAGAGGGATTCCTACAATGAGCAGTTCTTC
-,TRBV5-1,TRBD1,TRBJ1-2,CASSLARTGYEGYTF,TGCGCCAGCAGCTTGGCGCGGACAGGGTATGAGGGCTACACCTTC
-,TRBV29-1,TRBD1,TRBJ1-4,CSVAGQGNEKLFF,TGCAGCGTTGCGGGACAGGGCAATGAAAAACTGTTTTTT
-,TRBV27,-,TRBJ2-4,CASLASKLAKNIQYF,TGTGCCAGCCTAGCCTCCAAACTAGCCAAAAACATTCAGTACTTC
-,TRBV6-6,-,TRBJ1-2,CATSPREDGYTF,TGTGCCACCTCGCCAAGGGAAGATGGCTACACCTTC
-,TRBV28,-,TRBJ2-7,CASSLAGRVHEQYF,TGTGCCAGCAGTTTGGCAGGGAGAGTCCACGAGCAGTACTTC
-,TRBV18,-,TRBJ1-5,CASSPLDGTSQPQHF,TGTGCCAGCTCACCTCTGGACGGGACGAGTCAGCCCCAGCATTTT
-,TRBV6-1,-,TRBJ2-5,CASSYGASRETQYF,TGTGCCAGCAGCTACGGGGCGTCGCGAGAGACCCAGTACTTC
-,TRBV2,-,TRBJ2-2,CASKEEGTNTGELFF,TGTGCCAGCAAAGAGGAGGGGACGAACACCGGGGAGCTGTTTTTT
-,TRBV4-2,-,TRBJ1-6,CASSQARGQINSPLHF,TGTGCCAGCAGCCAAGCACGCGGACAGATTAATTCACCCCTCCACTTT
-,TRBV12-2,-,TRBJ2-1,CASRPESSGLRGEQFF,TGTGCAAGTCGCCCAGAGTCTAGCGGCCTCCGAGGGGAGCAGTTCTTC
-,TRBV10-3,-,TRBJ1-2,CAISERGQDGYTF,TGTGCCATCAGTGAGAGAGGCCAGGATGGCTACACCTTC
-,TRBV7-6,-,TRBJ1-5,CASGLAPSNQPQHF,TGTGCCAGCGGTCTTGCCCCCAGCAATCAGCCCCAGCATTTT
-,TRBV18,-,TRBJ2-2,CASSPAWSSGELFF,TGTGCCAGCTCCCCTGCCTGGTCCTCCGGGGAGCTGTTTTTT
-,TRBV5-5,TRBD2,TRBJ2-7,CASSAGLAGDGVSYEQYF,TGTGCCAGCAGCGCGGGACTAGCGGGGGACGGCGTCTCCTACGAGCAGTACTTC
-,TRBV2,TRBD1,TRBJ1-3,CASSPGQATFISGNTIYF,TGTGCCAGCAGTCCGGGACAGGCCACTTTCATTTCTGGAAACACCATATATTTT
-,TRBV29-1,-,TRBJ2-2,CSVEGTGELFF,TGCAGCGTTGAAGGCACCGGGGAGCTGTTTTTT
-,TRBV5-1,TRBD2,TRBJ2-1,CASSSTVAGHRDNEQFF,TGCGCCAGCAGCTCAACAGTAGCGGGACATCGCGACAATGAGCAGTTCTTC
-,TRBV16,-,TRBJ2-1,CASSPEAGDTSRAEQFF,TGTGCCAGCAGCCCCGAAGCCGGGGACACAAGCCGGGCGGAGCAGTTCTTC
-,TRBV7-6,-,TRBJ2-5,CASSQGSSRETQYF,TGTGCCAGCAGTCAGGGTTCGAGTCGAGAGACCCAGTACTTC
-,TRBV15,TRBD1,TRBJ2-3,CATSNQGAGNTDTQYF,TGTGCCACCAGCAATCAGGGGGCGGGTAACACAGATACGCAGTATTTT
-,TRBV6-5,TRBD1,TRBJ2-2,CATTGTGPFIGELFF,TGTGCCACCACCGGGACAGGGCCTTTTATCGGGGAGCTGTTTTTT
-,TRBV5-1,-,TRBJ2-3,CASSSHLTGTDTQYF,TGCGCCAGCAGCTCACACTTAACCGGCACAGATACGCAGTATTTT
-,TRBV5-4,TRBD1,TRBJ1-1,CASSLPTGTGVVAFF,TGTGCCAGCAGCTTGCCCACCGGGACAGGGGTTGTGGCTTTCTTT
-,TRBV19,TRBD2,TRBJ2-3,CASTGRGDTQYF,TGTGCCAGTACTGGGAGGGGAGATACGCAGTATTTT
-,TRBV7-9,TRBD1,TRBJ1-2,CASSSGQGTLEGYTF,TGTGCCAGCAGCTCAGGACAGGGGACCTTGGAGGGCTACACCTTC
few,TRBV15,TRBD1,TRBJ1-2,CATSRETGYLAGGYTF,TGTGCCACCAGCAGAGAGACAGGGTATCTAGCGGGAGGCTACACCTTC
-,TRBV19,-,TRBJ1-5,CASRAGIHNQPQHF,TGTGCCAGTAGAGCTGGGATACACAATCAGCCCCAGCATTTT
-,TRBV19,-,TRBJ2-3,CASSSGAKPDTQYF,TGTGCCAGTAGTTCCGGGGCAAAGCCTGATACGCAGTATTTT
-,TRBV18,-,TRBJ1-5,CASSPSGTGDQPQHF,TGTGCCAGCTCACCATCAGGGACCGGCGATCAGCCCCAGCATTTT
-,TRBV4-2,-,TRBJ2-1,CASSQDPYGGGYNEQFF,TGTGCCAGCAGCCAAGATCCCTACGGAGGGGGCTACAATGAGCAGTTCTTC
-,TRBV10-3,-,TRBJ1-5,CAISALGVSNQPQHF,TGTGCCATCAGTGCTTTGGGGGTAAGCAATCAGCCCCAGCATTTT
-,TRBV28,-,TRBJ1-2,CASSLQTYYGYTF,TGTGCCAGCAGTTTACAGACATACTATGGCTACACCTTC
once,TRBV7-9,-,TRBJ1-1,CASSLVGAGTEAFF,TGTGCCAGCAGTTTGGTTGGAGCGGGCACTGAAGCTTTCTTT
once,TRBV13,TRBD2,TRBJ2-6,CASSATSGSGANVLTF,TGTGCCAGCAGCGCCACTAGCGGCTCTGGGGCCAACGTCCTGACTTTC
-,TRBV6-6,-,TRBJ1-5,CASSLLTGAAPQHF,TGTGCCAGCAGTTTACTCACCGGGGCCGCGCCCCAGCATTTT
few,TRBV5-1,-,TRBJ2-1,CASSLGFSYNEQFF,TGCGCCAGCAGCTTAGGGTTTTCGTACAATGAGCAGTTCTTC
few,TRBV7-2,TRBD1,TRBJ1-4,CASRPGQIATNEKLFF,TGTGCCAGCAGGCCGGGACAGATTGCAACTAATGAAAAACTGTTTTTT
-,TRBV6-1,-,TRBJ1-1,CASSTTGNTEAFF,TGTGCCAGCAGCACTACAGGGAACACTGAAGCTTTCTTT
-,TRBV7-9,TRBD1,TRBJ2-7,CASGQAGTGESYEQYF,TGTGCCAGCGGACAAGCCGGGACAGGAGAATCCTACGAGCAGTACTTC
-,TRBV5-1,-,TRBJ2-1,CASSLEGGRSYNEQFF,TGCGCCAGCAGCTTGGAAGGGGGACGCTCCTACAATGAGCAGTTCTTC
few,TRBV7-7,-,TRBJ2-7,CAQDSSYEQYF,TGTGCGCAGGATTCCTCCTACGAGCAGTACTTC
-,TRBV6-6,TRBD2,TRBJ2-7,CASSGTSGSSYEQYF,TGTGCCAGCAGTGGGACTAGCGGATCGTCCTACGAGCAGTACTTC